This T cell receptor beta chain was sequenced for a study of blood T cell repertoires in COVID-19. Study as a whole: Spain, Italy and the United States supplied samples that represented acute and convalescent COVID-19.

Germline V lookup: CDR1 SGHTA, CDR2 FQGNSA. The CDR3 sequence is 13 residues long. V was trimmed by 5 bases and J by 0 bases, leaving 8 bases between them. Seattle cases were enrolled at active infection and followed longitudinally. In the study's own analysis: It was from reference gene primer amplification that nucleated cell counts were estimated. This table comes from immunoSEQ multiplex PCR, and its TCRdb copy is limited to in-frame clones, with some not included. The DNA gave D and trimming, while V, J and clone size come from that table. The sample lists almost 90,000 clones, 90% seen once, with roughly 6.3% in the top ten.

This sequence originates from a man younger than 35 with COVID-19, enrolled during active disease. The sample comprised peripheral blood. V gene TRBV7-2 combines with J gene TRBJ2-7; tentative D call: TRBD1 (5 bases). The CDR3 DNA follows: TGTGCCAGCAGCAGGGGTCCCTCCTACGAGCAGTACTTC. The encoded protein is CASSRGPSYEQYF.